This is a list of T cell receptor beta chains from one sample in a study of blood T cell repertoires in COVID-19. Only in-frame clones appear in the TCRdb table, and some are missing; sequencing was by immunoSEQ multiplex PCR. Here the sample spans roughly 410,000 clones, approximately 87% being singletons. Specimen: peripheral blood. These receptors originate from a woman aged 60-75 years with COVID-19, enrolled during active disease. CDR3s include the opening cysteine and the closing phenylalanine or tryptophan.

TRBV4-1	TRBJ2-1	CASSQDRQGYNEQFF
TRBV19	TRBJ1-5	CATGNVGVGQPQHF
TRBV14	TRBJ1-1	CASSQEFGTGEAFF
TRBV6-6	TRBJ1-6	CASSGRDNSPLHF
TRBV18	TRBJ2-7	CASSPQGVYEQYF
TRBV5-8	TRBJ2-2	CASSSYRVDTGELFF
TRBV15	TRBJ2-3	CATSMRGRDTQYF
TRBV11-2	TRBJ2-3	CASSLDLGDTQYF
TRBV20-1	TRBJ1-5	CSASPGTGSIQPQHF
TRBV7-2	TRBJ2-7	CASSLTGTKGEQYF
TRBV5-1	TRBJ1-1	CASSLVPGNTEAFF
TRBV10-3	TRBJ2-2	CAISRTGPNTGELFF
TRBV7-7	TRBJ2-2	CASSLTGTTGELFF
TRBV19	TRBJ2-7	CASSMRLAGGNYEQYF
TRBV7-8	TRBJ2-1	CASSPGLAWYEQFF
TRBV2	TRBJ2-2	CASRRNTGELFF
TRBV5-6	TRBJ1-3	CATTTWRGSLLPGNTIYF
TRBV6-5	TRBJ2-7	CASGRRVKGAYEQYF
TRBV27	TRBJ2-2	CASSLWQGRIAGELFF
TRBV28	TRBJ1-2	CASRPGTGGIGYTF
TRBV18	TRBJ2-3	CASSPSLENTDTQYF
TRBV2	TRBJ2-1	CASSGTAPRGDNEQFF
TRBV5-1	TRBJ2-7	CASSFRGNSYEQYF
TRBV29-1	TRBJ2-7	CSVQGANYEQYF
TRBV5-1	TRBJ1-6	CASSLQGGDSPLHF
TRBV7-2	TRBJ1-5	CASSLGGTGGQPQHF
TRBV10-1	TRBJ1-1	CASSDPLTEAFF
TRBV30	TRBJ2-7	CASNGEDYYEQYF
TRBV30	TRBJ2-1	CAWSANRGSYNEQFF
TRBV5-1	TRBJ2-2	CASSRTSGKAGELFF
TRBV2	TRBJ1-3	CASSELPANENTIYF
TRBV6-5	TRBJ2-3	CASSYSGGRTDTQYF
TRBV9	TRBJ2-7	CASSVDGQGATYEQYF
TRBV14	TRBJ2-7	CASSQDRTATREQYF
TRBV14	TRBJ2-4	CASSQGELRWAKNIQYF
TRBV5-6	TRBJ2-2	CASSSGLRPNTGELFF
TRBV5-5	TRBJ2-1	CASSFGLAGNNEQFF
TRBV4-1	TRBJ2-7	CASTGGGLWTYEQYF
TRBV7-9	TRBJ1-1	CASSSGEGTEAFF
TRBV7-8	TRBJ2-6	CASSFRGQGSGANVLTF
TRBV11-3	TRBJ2-1	CASSPRLGGVGYNEQFF
TRBV6-5	TRBJ2-2	CASSYWTGERTGELFF
TRBV19	TRBJ1-4	CASSIGRDEKLFF
TRBV6-5	TRBJ1-4	CASTPGGGVKLFF
TRBV12-3/TRBV12-4	TRBJ2-7	CASSFSGQYEQYF
TRBV6-5	TRBJ2-1	CASSSPQGTSYNEQFF
TRBV5-1	TRBJ1-1	CASSPRQGLNTEAFF
TRBV12-3/TRBV12-4	TRBJ1-2	CASKDRVDYGYTF
TRBV5-4	TRBJ1-1	CASSPRGPMNTEAFF
TRBV5-5	TRBJ2-1	CASSLGTAQEQFF
TRBV28	TRBJ1-5	CASRLWTGLNQPQHF
TRBV28	TRBJ2-7	CASSRGRGYEQYF
TRBV6-5	TRBJ1-5	CASSSDGPRVPQHF
TRBV19	TRBJ2-1	CASSINRGVRNEQFF
TRBV4-2	TRBJ2-7	CASSQAGFKVIYEQYF
TRBV9	TRBJ1-1	CASSGRDRGNTEAFF
TRBV5-1	TRBJ1-2	CASSLATGQGYGYTF
TRBV2	TRBJ1-2	CASSAGYGYTF
TRBV23-1	TRBJ1-5	CASSQCRAGQPQHF